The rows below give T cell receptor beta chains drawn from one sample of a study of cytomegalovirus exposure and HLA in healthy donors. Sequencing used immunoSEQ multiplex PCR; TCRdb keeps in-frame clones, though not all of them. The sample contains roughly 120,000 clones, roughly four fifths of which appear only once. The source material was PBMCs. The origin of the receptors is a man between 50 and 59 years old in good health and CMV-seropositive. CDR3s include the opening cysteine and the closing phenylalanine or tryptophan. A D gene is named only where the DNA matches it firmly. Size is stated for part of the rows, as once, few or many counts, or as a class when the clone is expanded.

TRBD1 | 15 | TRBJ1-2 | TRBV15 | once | CATSRESQGGYGYTF | TGTGCCACCAGCAGAGAATCCCAGGGGGGCTATGGCTACACCTTC
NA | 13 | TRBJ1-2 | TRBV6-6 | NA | CASSYGQSYGYTF | TGTGCCAGCAGTTACGGACAGTCTTATGGCTACACCTTC
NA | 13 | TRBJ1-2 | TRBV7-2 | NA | CASRSAGGYGYTF | TGTGCCAGCAGATCGGCGGGGGGTTATGGCTACACCTTC
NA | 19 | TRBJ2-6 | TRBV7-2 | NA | CASSHITGDWLTGANVLTF | TGTGCCAGCAGCCATATAACAGGGGACTGGCTTACTGGGGCCAACGTCCTGACTTTC
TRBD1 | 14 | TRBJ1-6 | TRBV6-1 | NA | CASSVGQGWPPLHF | TGTGCCAGCAGTGTTGGACAGGGGTGGCCACCCCTCCACTTT
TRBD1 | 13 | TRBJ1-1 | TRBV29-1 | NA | CSVEETGGTEAFF | TGCAGCGTTGAAGAAACAGGGGGCACTGAAGCTTTCTTT
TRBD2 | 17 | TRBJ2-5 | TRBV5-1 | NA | CASSGTSGGGRQETQYF | TGCGCCAGCAGCGGGACTAGCGGGGGCGGTAGACAAGAGACCCAGTACTTC
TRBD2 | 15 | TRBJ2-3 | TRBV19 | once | CASSIAGVDTDTQYF | TGTGCCAGTAGTATTGCGGGAGTGGACACAGATACGCAGTATTTT
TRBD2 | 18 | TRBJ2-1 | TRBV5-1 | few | CASSQRGGGGAAYNEQFF | TGCGCCAGCAGCCAGCGCGGGGGCGGGGGGGCGGCGTACAATGAGCAGTTCTTC
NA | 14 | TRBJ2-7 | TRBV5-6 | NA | CASSLTADSYEQYF | TGTGCCAGCAGCTTGACAGCCGACTCCTACGAGCAGTACTTC
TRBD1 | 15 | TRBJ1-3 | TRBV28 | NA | CASKTGTDSGNTIYF | TGTGCCAGCAAAACCGGGACAGACTCTGGAAACACCATATATTTT